Listed here are 5 T cell receptor beta chains from one sample, sequenced in a study of blood T cell repertoires in COVID-19. The data were produced by immunoSEQ multiplex PCR, yet TCRdb's version contains in-frame clones alone and is incomplete. The table has around 310,000 clones, around nine tenths seen once. Material for sequencing was PBMCs or T cells enriched from blood (not recorded which). Receptors originate from a woman aged 25-40 years who had recovered from COVID-19.

The chain uses TRBV2 and TRBJ2-1, with D maybe TRBD2 (5 bases). CDR1 is SNHLY and CDR2 is FYNNEI in the germline V gene. CDR3 length: 15 amino acids. V lost 4 bases, J lost 3 bases, and 13 bases lay in between. CDR3 coding DNA: TGTGCCAGCAGTGGCGAGGGAGAGGGCTACAATGAGCAGTTCTTC. It is translated as CASSGEGEGYNEQFF.

The rearrangement links TRBV28 to TRBJ1-2, with 8 bases lining up with TRBD1. The CDR3 runs 16 residues. The V gene end was trimmed by 5 bases and the J gene end by 4 bases; junction bases not matched to a gene: 12. CDR1 is MDHEN and CDR2 is SYDVKM in the germline V gene. The DNA for the CDR3 is TGTGCCAGCAGTCAACCCGGACAGGGCGGCGGCTATGGCTACACCTTC. This sequence encodes CASSQPGQGGGYGYTF.

V is TRBV7-2 and J is TRBJ2-3, with D perhaps TRBD1 (7 bases). Germline CDR1 is SGHTA and CDR2 is FQGNSA. The CDR3 covers 15 residues. With 5 bases removed from V and 6 bases from J, the gap between germline ends came to 18 bases. CDR3 region: CASSPGGAGGDTQYF. Written as DNA, the CDR3 is TGTGCCAGCAGCCCAGGTGGCGCAGGGGGGGATACGCAGTATTTT.

The chain recombines TRBV28 with TRBJ1-5; D is perhaps TRBD1 (5 bases). Trimming left V 6 bases short and J 4 bases short, with 13 bases between. This CDR3 contains 14 residues. Germline loops: CDR1 MDHEN, CDR2 SYDVKM. The CDR3 region is CASSGDFGNQPQHF. DNA of the CDR3: TGTGCCAGCAGCGGGGACTTTGGGAATCAGCCCCAGCATTTT.

This clone showed up just once. V usage is TRBV5-6 and J usage is TRBJ1-5; D unclear. Trimming left V 1 base short and J 5 bases short, with 10 bases between. CDR1 and CDR2 (germline): SGHDT, YYEEEE. CDR3 length equals 14 residues. The CDR3 reads CASSLRGFDQPQHF. The CDR3 nucleotides read TGTGCCAGCAGCTTGAGAGGTTTTGATCAGCCCCAGCATTTT.